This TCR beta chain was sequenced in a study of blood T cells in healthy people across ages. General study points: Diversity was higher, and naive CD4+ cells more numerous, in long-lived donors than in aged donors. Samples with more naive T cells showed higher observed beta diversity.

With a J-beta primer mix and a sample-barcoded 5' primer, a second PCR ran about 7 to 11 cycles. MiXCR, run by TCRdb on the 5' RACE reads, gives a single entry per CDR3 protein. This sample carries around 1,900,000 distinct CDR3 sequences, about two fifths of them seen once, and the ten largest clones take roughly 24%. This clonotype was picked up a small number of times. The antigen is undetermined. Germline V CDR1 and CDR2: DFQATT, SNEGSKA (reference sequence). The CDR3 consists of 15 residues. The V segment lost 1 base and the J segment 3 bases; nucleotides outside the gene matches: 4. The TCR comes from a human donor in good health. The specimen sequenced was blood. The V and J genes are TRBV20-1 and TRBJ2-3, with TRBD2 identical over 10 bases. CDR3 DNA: TGCAGTGCTAGAGTTCCTAGCGGGGGAACAGATACGCAGTATTTT. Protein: CSARVPSGGTDTQYF.